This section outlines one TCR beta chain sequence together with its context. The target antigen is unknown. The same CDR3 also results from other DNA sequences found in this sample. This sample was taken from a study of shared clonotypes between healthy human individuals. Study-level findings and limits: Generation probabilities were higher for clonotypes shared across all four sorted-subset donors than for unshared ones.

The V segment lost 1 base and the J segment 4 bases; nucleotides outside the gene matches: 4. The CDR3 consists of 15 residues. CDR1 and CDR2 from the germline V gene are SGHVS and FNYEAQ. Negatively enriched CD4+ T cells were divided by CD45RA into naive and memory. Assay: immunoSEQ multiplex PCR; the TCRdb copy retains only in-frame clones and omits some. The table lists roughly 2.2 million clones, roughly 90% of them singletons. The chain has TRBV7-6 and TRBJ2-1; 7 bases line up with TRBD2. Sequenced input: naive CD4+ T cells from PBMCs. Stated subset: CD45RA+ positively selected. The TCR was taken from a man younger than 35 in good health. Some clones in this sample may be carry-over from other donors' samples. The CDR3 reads CASSLGLAVYNEQFF. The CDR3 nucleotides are TGTGCCAGCAGCTTAGGGCTAGCGGTGTACAATGAGCAGTTCTTC.